This entry is about one TCR delta chain. The entry originates in a study of gamma-delta T cells after stem cell transplantation. V shed 4 bases and J 0 bases; nucleotides not matched to a gene: 6. The CDR3 runs to 19 residues. CDR1 GEAIGNYY and CDR2 EKD come from the germline V gene. TCRdb re-called clones from the RT-PCR reads using CATT. The profile covers approximately 1,200 delta-chain clones, with 3.6% appearing a single time and 31% taken by the ten largest. The receptor's source is a human donor. It is not recorded whose cells these are; they may come from a transplant donor. The chain couples TRDV2 to TRDJ3, with TRDD3 identical over 12 bases. The specimen was gamma-delta T cells. The chain's CDR3 is CACDKLGDTSSWDTRQMFF. The DNA for the CDR3 is TGTGCCTGTGATAAACTGGGGGATACAAGCTCCTGGGACACCCGACAGATGTTTTTC.